Described below is a single T cell receptor beta chain sequence and its context. Its cognate antigen has yet to be identified. Base qualities are missing; no much larger clone stands one base away. CDR1 and CDR2 are read off the germline V gene (reference sequence) as MNHEY and SMNVEV. Including the terminal cysteine and phenylalanine, the CDR3 comprises 14 residues. Of all the DNA, just the CDR3 is kept, 42 bases in frame from base 1. Clipping removes 5 bases from V and 7 bases from J, with 9 as the unmatched junction base count. The data are from a study of sequential checkpoint blockade in melanoma (dated by TCRdb to about 2019). As for the study more broadly: Patients were assigned by 1:1 randomization to either first-line nivolumab followed by ipilimumab (arm A) or ipilimumab followed by nivolumab (arm B). Maintenance nivolumab came after both trial sequences. General findings and caveats noted by the study authors: The response-prediction model combining TCR metrics and mutation burden needs validation in larger, independent patient cohorts.

According to the study, the label for this sample's treatment or condition signals: randomized to nivolumab then ipilimumab (arm A) or the reverse (arm B). None of the patients in the trial had previously been given DNA-damaging chemotherapy. A FACS Aria II flow cytometer was used to sort live CD3+CD8+ cells that were negative for CD19 and CD56 from thawed PBMCs. The samples were obtained from melanoma patients enrolled in CheckMate 064, an open-label, randomized phase II trial testing sequential checkpoint blockade. Peripheral blood mononuclear cells were collected by leukapheresis, purified using Ficoll-Paque, and frozen in human serum containing roughly 10% DMSO. Right after sorting, the blood CD3+CD8+ cells were verified to be >95% pure, and DNA extraction followed. TCRbeta CDR3 regions were immunosequenced from genomic DNA with the immunoSEQ Assay. Before high-throughput sequencing, genomic DNA was amplified using bias-controlled multiplex PCR. Per the authors' processing: To quantify the absolute abundance of each unique TCRbeta CDR3 region, the sequences were collapsed and filtered. Clonality, defined as 1 minus Pielou's evenness, was calculated using productive rearrangements only. Clones with significantly greater frequencies in on-treatment versus baseline samples were identified using a previously published method. The source is immuneACCESS, and TCRdb retained only in-frame sequences with V and J called. Part of the clones is not carried over; for the studies checked, unresolved V genes explain less than half of this, and the remainder is unexplained. Clonal size and the V and J genes are those of that table, whereas D and trimming came from the DNA. This sample lists 15,000 to 20,000 clones; about two thirds were detected once. The top ten clones comprise 20% to 25% of the sample.

The material was CD8+ T cells sorted from blood (inferred from file names), obtained from a patient given nivolumab and ipilimumab in sequence. The rearrangement joined TRBV27 to TRBJ2-7, and TRBD1 matches 9 of the central bases. The sequence derives from a human donor with melanoma. The CDR3 region: CASSQVTGGNEQYF. In nucleotides, the sequence is TGTGCCAGCAGTCAAGTGACAGGGGGTAATGAGCAGTACTTC.